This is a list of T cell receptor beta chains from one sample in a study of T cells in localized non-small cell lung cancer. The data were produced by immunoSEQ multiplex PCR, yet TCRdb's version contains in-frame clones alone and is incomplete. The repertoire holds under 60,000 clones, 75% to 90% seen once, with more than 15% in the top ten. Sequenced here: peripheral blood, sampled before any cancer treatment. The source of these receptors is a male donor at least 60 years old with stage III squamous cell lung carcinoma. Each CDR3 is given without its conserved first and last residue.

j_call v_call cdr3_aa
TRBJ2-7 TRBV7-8 ASIAGLAGRYEQY
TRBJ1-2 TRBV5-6 ASSWGAGAYGYT
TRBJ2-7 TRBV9 ASSVEGLGHEQY
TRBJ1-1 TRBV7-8 ASSTRDRRKSEAF
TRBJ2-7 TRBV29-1 SVGAGSHEQY
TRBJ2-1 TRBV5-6 ASSLAAGWNEQF
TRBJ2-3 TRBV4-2 ASSQVTRVTDTQY
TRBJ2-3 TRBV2 ASSSTGSTDTQY
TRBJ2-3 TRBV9 ASSVVAGGLTDTQY
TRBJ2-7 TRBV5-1 ASSEGLAPYEQY
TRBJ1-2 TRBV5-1 ASSLDGRSYGYT
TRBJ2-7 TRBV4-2 ASSQASGANYEQY
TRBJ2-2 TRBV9 ASSWTGSNTGELF
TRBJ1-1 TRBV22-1 PGSTRSGPNTEAF
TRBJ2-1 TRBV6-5 ASRGGRGLLERAF
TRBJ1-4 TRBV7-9 ASSPLRDSNEKLF
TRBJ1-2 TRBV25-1 ASSDRDRAISSYGYT
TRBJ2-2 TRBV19 ASSLPAGELF
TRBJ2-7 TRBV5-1 ASSSDSGGSSYEQY
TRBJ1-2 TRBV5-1 ASSWQQGYGYT
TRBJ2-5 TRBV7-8 ASSPRTRQETQY
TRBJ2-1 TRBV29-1 SVMQGALYNEQF
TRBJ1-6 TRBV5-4 ASSPRGGNSPLH
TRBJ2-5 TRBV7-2 ASSLQKVGTQY
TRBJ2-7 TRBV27 ASSPPGVLYEQY
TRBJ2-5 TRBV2 ASRETQGGRETQY
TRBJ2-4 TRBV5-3 ARKGASGVPRDIQY
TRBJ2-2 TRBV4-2 ASSQGNRVNTGELF
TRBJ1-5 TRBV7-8 ASSPNYRGRSNQPQH
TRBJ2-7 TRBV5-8 ASSWDRGHEQY
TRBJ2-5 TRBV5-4 ASSSGRGETQY
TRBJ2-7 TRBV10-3 AISLGGQGSYEQY
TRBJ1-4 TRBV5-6 ASSLFAEKLF
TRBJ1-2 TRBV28 ASSWTRVYGYT
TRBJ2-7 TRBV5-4 ASSPRPAGGNEQY
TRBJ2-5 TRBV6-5 ASRLVTTRSETQY
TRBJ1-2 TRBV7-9 ATVLGVGYT
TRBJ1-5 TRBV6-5 ASRQTGVAQPQH
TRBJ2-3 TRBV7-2 ASSFQAPPDTQY
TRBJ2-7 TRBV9 ASSPRGFADDEQY